The 10 T cell receptor beta chains given below trace back to one sample, sequenced in a study of shared clonotypes between healthy human individuals. Generated by immunoSEQ multiplex PCR, the TCRdb table keeps only in-frame clones and is missing some. In the table there are fewer than 550,000 clones, roughly 85% of which are singletons. Sequenced sample: PBMCs. All receptors derive from a middle-aged woman in good health. Some clones in this sample may be carry-over from other donors' samples.

The CDR3 region has the DNA TGTGCCTGGAGTGCCCACTCCGGTGAGCAGTTCTTC. Protein sequence: CAWSAHSGEQFF. The chain couples TRBV30 to TRBJ2-1; D unclear. Germline loops: CDR1 GTSNPN, CDR2 SVGIG (reference sequence). This CDR3 is built from 12 residues. Trimming shortened V by 1 base and J by 9 bases, and 10 bases separated the two germline ends.

Here the CDR3 reads CSVLQGQGGSTGYTF. In nucleotides, the CDR3 is TGCAGCGTTTTGCAGGGACAGGGAGGATCCACCGGCTACACCTTC. The rearrangement links TRBV29-1 to TRBJ1-2; 9 bases are shared with TRBD1. Trimming cost V 5 bases and J 8 bases; bases outside gene matches: 15. This CDR3 has 15 residues. CDR1 is SQVTM and CDR2 is ANQGSEA in the germline V gene.

The chain links TRBV5-1 to TRBJ2-3; D gene unclear. V was clipped by 4 bases and J by 2 bases, with 8 bases between them. The CDR3 contains 13 residues. Germline V gene sequence: CDR1 SGHRS, CDR2 YFSETQ. The CDR3 DNA reads TGCGCCAGCAGCGACGGACCCACAGATACGCAGTATTTT. Protein sequence: CASSDGPTDTQYF.

J is TRBJ2-3 and V is TRBV10-3; 13 bases map to TRBD2. The germline V gene encodes CDR1 ENHRY and CDR2 SYGVKD. V trimming: 6 bases; J trimming: 2 bases; junction bases outside the gene matches: 2. CDR3 length equals 15 residues. CDR3 residues: CAIRGTSGATDTQYF. The CDR3, as DNA: TGTGCCATCAGGGGGACTAGCGGGGCCACAGATACGCAGTATTTT.

The rearrangement uses TRBV5-1 and TRBJ2-3; 15 nucleotides agree with TRBD2. The CDR3 totals 20 residues. In germline, CDR1 is SGHRS, CDR2 YFSETQ. Trimming at V came to 4 bases and at J to 4 bases, leaving 16 bases not matched to a gene. CDR3 nucleotide sequence: TGCGCCAGCAGCCGGGGACTAGCGGGAGGCCTACCCTCACTAGCAGATACGCAGTATTTT. This encodes CASSRGLAGGLPSLADTQYF.

This chain uses TRBV28 with TRBJ1-2, with 9 bases identical to TRBD1. The CDR3 runs 14 residues. Trimming at V came to 1 base and at J to 8 bases, leaving 5 bases not matched to a gene. CDR1 is MDHEN and CDR2 is SYDVKM in the germline V gene. The CDR3 bases are TGTGCCAGCAGTTTATCACAGGGGGCTGGGGGCTACACCTTC. Its protein product is CASSLSQGAGGYTF.

V usage is TRBV5-8 and J usage is TRBJ1-5; weak D call: TRBD1 (5 bases). The CDR3 totals 14 residues. CDR1 SGHTS and CDR2 YDEGEE come from the germline V gene. Between the trimmed V and J ends, which lost 0 bases and 4 bases, there was a span of 8 bases. In DNA, the CDR3 is TGTGCCAGCAGCTTGGGGGGCGGTAATCAGCCCCAGCATTTT. It translates to CASSLGGGNQPQHF.

The sample holds a few counts of this clone. This same CDR3 is encoded by further DNA sequences in the sample. The chain carries TRBV7-9 and TRBJ1-5; no clear D. The CDR3 runs 13 residues. The ends were cut back, 1 base at V and 0 bases at J, with 1 base in the middle. Germline-derived CDR1 and CDR2 are SEHNR and FQNEAQ (reference sequence). CDR3 DNA sequence: TGTGCCAGCAGCTTAGATAGCAATCAGCCCCAGCATTTT. This translates into CASSLDSNQPQHF. Supplemented by reference TRBV7-9 and TRBJ1-5, the full variable domain reads DTGVSQNPRHKITKRGQNVTFRCDPISEHNRLYWYRQTLGQGPEFLTYFQNEAQLEKSRLLSDRFSAERPKGSFSTLEIQRTEQGDSAMYLCASSLDSNQPQHFGDGTRLSIL.

The chain carries TRBV7-9 and TRBJ1-1; 7 nucleotides line up with TRBD1. J gave up 6 bases and V 0 bases, and 7 bases lay outside the gene matches. The V gene's germline CDR1 is SEHNR and CDR2 FQNEAQ (reference sequence). The CDR3 is 15 residues long. CDR3 residues: CASSLAGQVDSEAFF. The CDR3 DNA reads TGTGCCAGCAGCTTAGCCGGACAGGTCGACTCTGAAGCTTTCTTT.

Points on this clone: Given a much more abundant clone one base away, this may be a read error. The same CDR3 also results from other DNA sequences found in this sample. The chain recombines TRBV9 with TRBJ2-5, with D possibly being TRBD2 (6 bases). The V gene's germline CDR1 is SGDLS and CDR2 YYNGEE. V lost 3 bases and J 10 bases, leaving 19 bases between the germline ends. There are 14 residues in the CDR3. In DNA form, the CDR3 reads TGTGCCAGCAGCGCAAGACTAGTAATCAGAGACCAGTACTTC. Translated, it gives CASSARLVIRDQYF.